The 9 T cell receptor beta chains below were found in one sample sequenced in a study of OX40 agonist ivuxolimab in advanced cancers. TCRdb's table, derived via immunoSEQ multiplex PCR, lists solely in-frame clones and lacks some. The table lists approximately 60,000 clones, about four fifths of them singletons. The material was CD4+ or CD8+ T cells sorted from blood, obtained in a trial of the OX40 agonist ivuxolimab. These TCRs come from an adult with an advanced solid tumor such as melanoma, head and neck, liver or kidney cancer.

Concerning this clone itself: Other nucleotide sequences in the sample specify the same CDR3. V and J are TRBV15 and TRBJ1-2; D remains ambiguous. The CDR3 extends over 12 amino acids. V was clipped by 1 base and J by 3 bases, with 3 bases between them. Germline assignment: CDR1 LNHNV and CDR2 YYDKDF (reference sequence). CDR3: CATSRGDYGYTF. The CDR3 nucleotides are TGTGCCACCAGCAGAGGGGACTATGGCTACACCTTC.

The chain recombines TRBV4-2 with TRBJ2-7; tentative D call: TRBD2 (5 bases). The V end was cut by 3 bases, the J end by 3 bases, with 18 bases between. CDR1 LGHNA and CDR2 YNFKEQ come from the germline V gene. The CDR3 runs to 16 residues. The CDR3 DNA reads TGTGCCAGCAGCCAGACCCGGGAAAACCGGGTCTACGAGCAGTACTTC. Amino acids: CASSQTRENRVYEQYF.

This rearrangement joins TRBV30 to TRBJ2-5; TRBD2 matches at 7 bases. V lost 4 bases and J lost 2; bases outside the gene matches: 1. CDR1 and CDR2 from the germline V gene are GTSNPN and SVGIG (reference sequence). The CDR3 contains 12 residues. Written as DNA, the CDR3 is TGTGCCTGGACTAGCGGACAAGAGACCCAGTACTTC. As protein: CAWTSGQETQYF.

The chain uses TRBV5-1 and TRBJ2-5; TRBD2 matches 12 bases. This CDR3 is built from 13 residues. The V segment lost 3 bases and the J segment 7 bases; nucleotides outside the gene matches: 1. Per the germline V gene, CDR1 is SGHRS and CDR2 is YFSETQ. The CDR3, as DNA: TGCGCCAGCAGCTCGGGACTAGCGGGGACCCAGTACTTC. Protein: CASSSGLAGTQYF.

The CDR3 bases are TGTGCCAGCAGCTTAGCAGGGTCTAACTATGGCTACACCTTC. It is translated as CASSLAGSNYGYTF. The chain carries TRBV7-2 and TRBJ1-2; D call uncertain. The CDR3 spans 14 residues. Trimming left V 0 bases short and J 0 bases short, with 5 bases between. The germline V gene encodes CDR1 SGHTA and CDR2 FQGNSA.

The CDR3 protein is CASTNLLVGPSYNEQFF. The CDR3 nucleotides are TGTGCCAGCACCAATCTTCTGGTCGGACCTTCCTACAATGAGCAGTTCTTC. The chain has TRBV2 and TRBJ2-1, with D unresolved. Trimming took 7 bases from V and 1 from J, leaving 20 bases between them. Germline CDR1 SNHLY, CDR2 FYNNEI. The CDR3 consists of 17 residues.

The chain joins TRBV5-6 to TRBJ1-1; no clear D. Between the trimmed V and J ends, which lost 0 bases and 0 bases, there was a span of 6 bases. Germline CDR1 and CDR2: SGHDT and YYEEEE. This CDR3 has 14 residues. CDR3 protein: CASSLVDVNTEAFF. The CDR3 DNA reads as TGTGCCAGCAGCTTGGTGGATGTGAACACTGAAGCTTTCTTT. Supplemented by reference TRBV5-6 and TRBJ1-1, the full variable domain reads DAGVTQSPTHLIKTRGQQVTLRCSPKSGHDTVSWYQQALGQGPQFIFQYYEEEERQRGNFPDRFSGHQFPNYSSELNVNALLLGDSALYLCASSLVDVNTEAFFGQGTRLTVV.

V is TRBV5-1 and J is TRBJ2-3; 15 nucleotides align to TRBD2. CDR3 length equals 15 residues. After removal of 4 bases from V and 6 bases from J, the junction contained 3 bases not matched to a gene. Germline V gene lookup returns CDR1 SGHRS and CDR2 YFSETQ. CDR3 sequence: CASSAGLAGGDTQYF. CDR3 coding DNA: TGCGCCAGCAGCGCTGGACTAGCGGGAGGGGATACGCAGTATTTT.

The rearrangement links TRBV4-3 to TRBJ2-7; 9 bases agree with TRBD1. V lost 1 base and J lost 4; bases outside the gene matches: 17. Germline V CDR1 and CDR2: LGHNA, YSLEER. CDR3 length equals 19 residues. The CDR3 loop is CASSQGVGTGTVIGYEQYF. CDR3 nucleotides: TGCGCCAGCAGCCAAGGAGTCGGGACAGGGACGGTGATAGGGTACGAGCAGTACTTC.